These 2 T cell receptor beta chains came from one sample sequenced in a study of shared clonotypes between healthy human individuals. Here immunoSEQ multiplex PCR was the method, and the copy in TCRdb shows in-frame clones only, minus some. Altogether millions of clones are present, 85% to 95% being singletons, with the ten largest covering about 0.13%. Input material: naive CD4+ T cells sorted from blood. This sample's subset: CD45RA+ positively selected. Receptors originate from a young man in good health.

The CDR3 sequence is CASSPGEPMGEQFF. The CDR3 bases are TGTGCCAGCAGTCCCGGGGAGCCAATGGGTGAGCAGTTCTTC. This chain links TRBV6-5 with TRBJ2-1, with a weak D call TRBD2 (5 bases). Germline V gives CDR1 MNHEY, CDR2 SVGAGI. The V end was cut by 5 bases, the J end by 9 bases, with 17 bases between. This CDR3 has 14 amino acids.

V usage is TRBV19 and J usage is TRBJ2-3; D remains unclear. V was cut by 10 bases and J by 0 bases, with 11 bases left in between. This CDR3 has 13 residues. Germline CDR1 LNHDA, CDR2 SQIVND (reference sequence). The CDR3 region is CAIREASTDTQYF. The CDR3 DNA is TGTGCCATCCGTGAGGCTAGCACAGATACGCAGTATTTT.